The 23 T cell receptor beta chains in this list originate from one sample, sequenced in a study of control samples from healthy donors and cancer patients. Clones were sequenced by immunoSEQ multiplex PCR, and TCRdb holds only the in-frame ones, with some missing. The table shows fewer than 200,000 clones, with about 93% occurring only once. Specimen: blood. All receptors come from a man between 18 and 29 years old in good health.

The chain recombines TRBV7-2 with TRBJ1-1; possibly TRBD1 for D (5 bases). The germline gives CDR1 SGHTA, CDR2 FQGNSA. CDR3 length: 15 residues. V was clipped by 0 bases and J by 5 bases, with 13 bases between them. For the CDR3, the DNA is TGTGCCAGCAGCTTAGCGAAGGGGTCGCGGACTGAAGCTTTCTTT. The encoded protein is CASSLAKGSRTEAFF.

V gene TRBV2 combines with J gene TRBJ1-4, with D possibly matching TRBD1 (5 bases). The germline V gene encodes CDR1 SNHLY and CDR2 FYNNEI. The CDR3 is 12 residues long. V was clipped by 6 bases and J by 7 bases, with 9 bases between them. The CDR3: CASRAGGEKLFF. The CDR3 DNA sequence: TGTGCCAGCAGAGCGGGGGGTGAAAAACTGTTTTTT.

The V and J genes are TRBV28 and TRBJ2-7; a weak D match, TRBD2 (5 bases). Trimming removed 6 bases at V and 4 bases at J, with 16 bases between. The germline V gene has CDR1 MDHEN and CDR2 SYDVKM. The CDR3 sequence is 14 residues long. In nucleotides, the CDR3 is TGTGCCAGCAGCCCCGGCCTCTCGGGGTACGAGCAGTACTTC. Protein sequence: CASSPGLSGYEQYF.

This chain links TRBV5-1 with TRBJ2-6; TRBD2 agrees at 7 bases. The CDR3 sequence is 18 residues long. Per the germline V gene, CDR1 is SGHRS and CDR2 is YFSETQ. The V and J ends lost 4 bases and 0 bases, in that order; junction bases with no gene match: 10. The CDR3 DNA reads TGCGCCAGCAGCCCCTCCCCGGGGGGTCCCTCTGGGGCCAACGTCCTGACTTTC. Protein sequence: CASSPSPGGPSGANVLTF. The full variable domain, completed using reference TRBV5-1 and TRBJ2-6, is KAGVTQTPRYLIKTRGQQVTLSCSPISGHRSVSWYQQTPGQGLQFLFEYFSETQRNKGNFPGRFSGRQFSNSRSEMNVSTLELGDSALYLCASSPSPGGPSGANVLTFGAGSRLTVL.

This chain joins TRBV3-1 (or the pseudogene TRBV3-2) and TRBJ2-1; no clear D gene. Deletions cut 6 bases from V and 9 bases from J, with 9 bases between. CDR1 is LGHDT, CDR2 YNNKEL, per germline (reference sequence). The CDR3 contains 11 residues. Here the CDR3 reads CASSQIGEQFF. The CDR3 DNA follows: TGTGCCAGCAGTCAAATTGGTGAGCAGTTCTTC.

The rearrangement joins TRBV28 to TRBJ2-7, with D possibly TRBD1 on 5 matching bases. CDR1 and CDR2 (germline): MDHEN, SYDVKM. The V gene lost 5 bases and the J gene lost 1 base, with 6 bases spanning the gap. The CDR3 contains 12 residues. CDR3 sequence reads: CASSKGSYEQYF. The CDR3 region has the DNA TGTGCCAGCAGTAAGGGGTCCTACGAGCAGTACTTC.

This CDR3 is CASSPTNGGRAFF. The CDR3 nucleotides are TGTGCCAGCTCACCCACGAACGGCGGCCGAGCTTTCTTT. V usage is TRBV18 and J usage is TRBJ1-1, with D unclear. The CDR3 is 13 residues long. Trimming took off 3 bases at V and 10 bases at J, with 15 bases between the two ends. CDR1 KGHSH and CDR2 LQKENI come from the germline V gene.

This rearrangement joins TRBV19 to TRBJ2-4, with D unclear. V shed 5 bases and J shed 4 bases, with 18 bases lying between them. The CDR3 sequence is 16 residues long. Germline V lookup: CDR1 LNHDA, CDR2 SQIVND (reference sequence). This CDR3 reads CASSSLPLLQKNIQYF. Here the CDR3 DNA reads TGTGCCAGTAGTTCGCTCCCGCTCCTACAGAAAAACATTCAGTACTTC.

The V and J genes are TRBV18 and TRBJ2-1; TRBD1 might be the D (6 bases). In germline, CDR1 is KGHSH, CDR2 LQKENI. The CDR3 extends over 16 amino acids. Trimming shortened V by 2 bases and J by 0 bases, and 11 bases separated the two germline ends. CDR3: CASSPSTGSSYNEQFF. For the CDR3, the DNA is TGTGCCAGCTCACCATCCACAGGGAGCTCCTACAATGAGCAGTTCTTC.

The chain joins TRBV9 to TRBJ2-1, with 9 bases matching TRBD2. V was clipped by 0 bases and J by 1 base; unmatched bases: 5. This CDR3 has 17 amino acids. Germline V lookup: CDR1 SGDLS, CDR2 YYNGEE. CDR3 DNA sequence: TGTGCCAGCAGCGTAGATCTGCGGGGGGGGTCCTACAATGAGCAGTTCTTC. Protein product: CASSVDLRGGSYNEQFF.

V usage is TRBV3-1 (or the pseudogene TRBV3-2) and J usage is TRBJ1-2; 11 bases line up with TRBD1. Germline-derived CDR1 and CDR2 are LGHDT and YNNKEL (reference sequence). The CDR3 extends over 15 amino acids. V was pared by 3 bases and J by 8 bases, with 8 bases of the junction left unmatched. The CDR3 sequence is CASSHGQGARSGYTF. The CDR3 DNA reads TGTGCCAGCAGCCACGGACAGGGGGCGCGGAGCGGCTACACCTTC.

J is TRBJ2-1 and V is TRBV18; TRBD2 matches at 12 bases. Germline lookup yields CDR1 KGHSH and CDR2 LQKENI. Germline trimming cut 3 bases from V and 7 bases from J; bases unmatched to any gene: 7. This CDR3 spans 16 amino acids. The chain's CDR3 is CASSPQLAGGKNEQFF. CDR3 nucleotide sequence: TGTGCCAGCTCACCCCAGCTAGCGGGGGGGAAAAATGAGCAGTTCTTC.

The chain couples TRBV10-2 to TRBJ2-3; perhaps TRBD2 as D (6 bases). Germline lookup yields CDR1 WSHSY and CDR2 SAAADI. V lost 3 bases, J lost 2 bases, and 12 bases lay in between. The CDR3 length is 15 residues. The CDR3 loop reads CASSDPGEDTDTQYF. CDR3 DNA sequence: TGCGCCAGCAGTGATCCGGGAGAGGACACAGATACGCAGTATTTT.

The chain recombines TRBV18 with TRBJ1-6, with a possible D match to TRBD1 (5 bases). Germline loops: CDR1 KGHSH, CDR2 LQKENI. This CDR3 has 17 amino acids. Trimming removed 3 bases from V and 5 bases from J, with 17 bases in between. Here the CDR3 reads CASSPRDGPMDNSPLHF. The CDR3 coding sequence is TGTGCCAGCTCACCCCGGGACGGACCCATGGATAATTCACCCCTCCACTTT. The full variable domain, with the rest looked up from reference TRBV18 and TRBJ1-6, is NAGVMQNPRHLVRRRGQEARLRCSPMKGHSHVYWYRQLPEEGLKFMVYLQKENIIDESGMPKERFSAEFPKEGPSILRIQQVVRGDSAAYFCASSPRDGPMDNSPLHFGNGTRLTVT.

The chain has TRBV10-3 and TRBJ1-2, with 8 positions matching TRBD1. The germline gives CDR1 ENHRY, CDR2 SYGVKD. This CDR3 has 12 amino acids. J was trimmed by 4 bases and V by 10 bases; bases with no gene match: 5. In DNA, the CDR3 is TGTGCCACGACAGGGGAGGCCTATGGCTACACCTTC. It codes for CATTGEAYGYTF.

The V gene is TRBV2, the J gene TRBJ1-6; maybe TRBD1 (5 bases). Germline V gene lookup returns CDR1 SNHLY and CDR2 FYNNEI. The CDR3 runs to 16 residues. V was clipped by 8 bases and J by 5 bases, with 19 bases between them. The DNA of the CDR3 is TGTGCCAGCGCCCTATGGGGCGGGTATAATAATTCACCCCTCCACTTT. Encoded protein: CASALWGGYNNSPLHF.

A single count supports this clone. The CDR3 is CATGKDTGELFF. The DNA for the CDR3 is TGTGCCACCGGAAAGGACACCGGGGAGCTGTTTTTT. The chain employs TRBV24-1 and TRBJ2-2; no firm D call. The V gene's germline CDR1 is KGHDR and CDR2 SFDVKD. The V end lost 9 bases, the J end lost 3 bases, and 7 bases lay between the germline ends. The CDR3 length is 12 residues.

For this clone: A junction end diverges from the germline sequence, so it may reflect a read error. The DNA for the CDR3 is TGTGCCAGCAGCCACCCGGCTGGTAACACCATATATTTT. Protein: CASSHPAGNTIYF. The V call is TRBV14, the J call TRBJ1-3, with D unclear. The CDR3 length is 13 residues. The V gene's germline CDR1 is SGHDN and CDR2 FVKESK.

V usage is TRBV19 and J usage is TRBJ1-5; a possible D gene is TRBD1 (5 bases). Deletions cut 9 bases from V and 3 bases from J, with 15 bases between. This CDR3 has 14 amino acids. Germline CDR1 reads LNHDA; CDR2 reads SQIVND (reference sequence). This CDR3 reads CASWGGVFNQPQHF. The CDR3 coding sequence is TGTGCCAGCTGGGGCGGGGTCTTCAATCAGCCCCAGCATTTT.

There are a few counts of this clone. The J gene is TRBJ2-7, the V gene TRBV6-2 or TRBV6-3; TRBD1 agrees at 8 bases. The CDR3 covers 14 residues. CDR1 MNHEY and CDR2 SVGEGT come from the germline V gene. Trimming removed 2 bases from V and 6 bases from J; junction bases left unmatched: 6. The DNA for the CDR3 is TGTGCCAGCAGTTACAGCCCAGGGGGCAGCGAGCAGTACTTC. Translating it yields CASSYSPGGSEQYF.

This chain connects TRBV7-2 to TRBJ1-1; TRBD1 aligns across 7 bases. Losses at the gene ends were 5 bases for V and 2 bases for J; bases not matched to a gene: 5. The germline V gene has CDR1 SGHTA and CDR2 FQGNSA. The CDR3 has 14 amino acids. The DNA for the CDR3 is TGTGCCAGCAGCCTAGACAGGGCAAACACTGAAGCTTTCTTT. It translates to CASSLDRANTEAFF.

The V and J genes are TRBV9 and TRBJ1-5; TRBD1 aligns across 9 bases. The CDR3 is made up of 15 amino acids. The junction had 9 bases not matched to a gene; V was cut back by 4 bases and J by 7 bases. Germline CDR1 is SGDLS and CDR2 is YYNGEE. CDR3 nucleotides: TGTGCCAGCAGCAGAACAGGGACAGGGAGCCAGCCCCAGCATTTT. The encoded protein is CASSRTGTGSQPQHF.

The chain has TRBV27 and TRBJ2-1; 10 bases are a match to TRBD2. The length of the CDR3 is 15 residues. V lost 4 bases, J lost 6 bases, and 6 bases stayed unmatched. CDR1 is MNHEY and CDR2 is SMNVEV in the germline V gene (reference sequence). CDR3 sequence: CASSSLAGLINEQFF. CDR3 nucleotide sequence: TGTGCCAGCAGTTCACTAGCGGGGTTAATCAATGAGCAGTTCTTC.